This is a list of T cell receptor beta chains from one sample in a study of blood T cell repertoires in COVID-19. Libraries were prepared by immunoSEQ multiplex PCR; TCRdb keeps only in-frame clonotypes and omits some of them. Of under 200,000 clones listed, approximately 88% were seen once; the top ten hold roughly a tenth. The sequenced material came from peripheral blood. The origin of the receptors is a woman aged 80 or older with active or convalescent COVID-19. Each CDR3 is given with its conserved first and last residue. The D gene is left open where the match is weak. Only some rows state a clone size, as once, few, many or a class for expanded clones.

length: 14
V: TRBV18
J: TRBJ2-7
size: -
D: -
CDR3: CASSPPGTIYEQYF
DNA: TGTGCCAGCTCACCCCCCGGGACAATCTACGAGCAGTACTTC

length: 16
V: TRBV5-1
J: TRBJ2-2
size: -
D: TRBD1
CDR3: CASSPGQGKYTGELFF
DNA: TGCGCCAGCAGCCCGGGACAGGGGAAGTACACCGGGGAGCTGTTTTTT

length: 16
V: TRBV6-1
J: TRBJ2-4
size: -
D: -
CDR3: CASREGQTLAKNIQYF
DNA: TGTGCCAGCAGAGAAGGACAGACTCTAGCCAAAAACATTCAGTACTTC

length: 15
V: TRBV7-9
J: TRBJ1-2
size: few
D: -
CDR3: CASSSQGGANYGYTF
DNA: TGTGCCAGCAGCTCCCAGGGAGGGGCTAACTATGGCTACACCTTC

length: 14
V: TRBV7-8
J: TRBJ2-1
size: -
D: -
CDR3: CASSYPGVYNEQFF
DNA: TGTGCCAGCAGCTATCCGGGAGTGTACAATGAGCAGTTCTTC

length: 15
V: TRBV6-2/TRBV6-3
J: TRBJ1-2
size: -
D: -
CDR3: CASSLGLISNYGYTF
DNA: TGTGCCAGCAGCCTCGGACTGATCTCTAACTATGGCTACACCTTC

length: 15
V: TRBV5-6
J: TRBJ2-7
size: -
D: TRBD1
CDR3: CASRLRDRGSYEQYF
DNA: TGTGCCAGCAGACTCCGGGACAGGGGTTCCTACGAGCAGTACTTC

length: 16
V: TRBV7-9
J: TRBJ1-2
size: many
D: TRBD1
CDR3: CASSLDRGPGNYGYTF
DNA: TGTGCCAGCAGCTTAGACAGGGGGCCGGGTAACTATGGCTACACCTTC

length: 17
V: TRBV18
J: TRBJ1-2
size: -
D: -
CDR3: CASSPEQTVVSAYGYTF
DNA: TGTGCCAGCTCACCGGAACAGACCGTAGTAAGTGCCTATGGCTACACCTTC

length: 11
V: TRBV2
J: TRBJ1-2
size: few
D: -
CDR3: CASRDMYGYTF
DNA: TGTGCTTCACGGGACATGTATGGCTACACCTTC

length: 12
V: TRBV12-3/TRBV12-4
J: TRBJ1-2
size: -
D: -
CDR3: CASTRGGGGYTF
DNA: TGTGCCAGCACCCGGGGAGGGGGTGGCTACACCTTC

length: 15
V: TRBV7-2
J: TRBJ1-6
size: -
D: TRBD1
CDR3: CASSLAGTGYSPLHF
DNA: TGTGCCAGCAGCTTGGCTGGGACAGGGTATTCACCCCTCCACTTT

length: 13
V: TRBV11-2
J: TRBJ1-3
size: -
D: -
CDR3: CASSQGLGDTIYF
DNA: TGTGCCAGCAGCCAGGGGCTTGGGGACACCATATATTTT

length: 14
V: TRBV5-1
J: TRBJ1-1
size: -
D: -
CDR3: CASSQDSMNTEAFF
DNA: TGCGCCAGCAGCCAGGACAGTATGAACACTGAAGCTTTCTTT

length: 14
V: TRBV5-1
J: TRBJ2-2
size: -
D: -
CDR3: CASSLDPPTGELFF
DNA: TGCGCCAGCAGCTTGGATCCCCCGACCGGGGAGCTGTTTTTT

length: 15
V: TRBV6-5
J: TRBJ2-7
size: once
D: -
CDR3: CASSYSTLSPYEQYF
DNA: TGTGCCAGCAGTTACTCGACTCTCTCACCCTACGAGCAGTACTTC

length: 15
V: TRBV7-2
J: TRBJ2-7
size: -
D: TRBD1
CDR3: CASSSQQGATYEQYF
DNA: TGTGCCAGCAGCTCACAACAGGGGGCCACCTACGAGCAGTACTTC

length: 18
V: TRBV27
J: TRBJ1-3
size: -
D: TRBD1
CDR3: CASSPSRDRVQYGNTIYF
DNA: TGTGCCAGCAGTCCGTCCCGGGACAGGGTACAGTATGGAAACACCATATATTTT

length: 14
V: TRBV15
J: TRBJ1-2
size: -
D: -
CDR3: CATSRPGIRGGYTF
DNA: TGTGCCACCAGCAGACCCGGCATCCGAGGGGGCTACACCTTC

length: 14
V: TRBV6-5
J: TRBJ1-2
size: -
D: TRBD1
CDR3: CATAEGAANYGYTF
DNA: TGTGCCACCGCTGAGGGGGCTGCTAACTATGGCTACACCTTC

length: 13
V: TRBV18
J: TRBJ1-4
size: once
D: -
CDR3: CASSPDRNEKLFF
DNA: TGTGCCAGCTCACCCGACAGAAATGAAAAACTGTTTTTT

length: 16
V: TRBV9
J: TRBJ2-3
size: -
D: -
CDR3: CASSAWGPPSTDTQYF
DNA: TGTGCCAGCAGCGCCTGGGGGCCCCCTAGCACAGATACGCAGTATTTT

length: 16
V: TRBV13
J: TRBJ2-7
size: few
D: TRBD2
CDR3: CASSLGLAGGSYEQYF
DNA: TGTGCCAGCAGCTTAGGTCTAGCGGGGGGTAGCTACGAGCAGTACTTC

length: 17
V: TRBV7-6
J: TRBJ1-3
size: -
D: -
CDR3: CASSLAPGALSGNTIYF
DNA: TGTGCCAGCAGCTTAGCTCCAGGGGCCCTCTCTGGAAACACCATATATTTT

length: 14
V: TRBV2
J: TRBJ1-6
size: -
D: -
CDR3: CASSDFDRNSPLHF
DNA: TGTGCCAGCAGTGACTTCGACAGGAATTCACCCCTCCACTTT

length: 15
V: TRBV7-8
J: TRBJ1-1
size: -
D: TRBD1
CDR3: CASRKGTGQNTEAFF
DNA: TGTGCCAGCAGAAAAGGGACAGGCCAGAACACTGAAGCTTTCTTT

length: 15
V: TRBV12-5
J: TRBJ2-1
size: -
D: -
CDR3: CASGPQNPAYNEQFF
DNA: TGTGCTAGTGGTCCCCAGAATCCAGCCTACAATGAGCAGTTCTTC

length: 16
V: TRBV5-1
J: TRBJ2-5
size: -
D: -
CDR3: CASSPGGGAGEGTQYF
DNA: TGCGCCAGCAGCCCGGGAGGGGGCGCCGGGGAAGGGACCCAGTACTTC

length: 13
V: TRBV7-3
J: TRBJ1-4
size: -
D: -
CDR3: CASARDIGEKLFF
DNA: TGTGCCAGCGCCCGGGACATCGGGGAAAAACTGTTTTTT

length: 16
V: TRBV6-6
J: TRBJ1-6
size: -
D: -
CDR3: CASSYGGIDRNSPLHF
DNA: TGTGCCAGCAGTTACGGCGGAATTGATCGTAATTCACCCCTCCACTTT

length: 18
V: TRBV19
J: TRBJ2-1
size: -
D: TRBD2
CDR3: CASRKGLAGVMLYNEQFF
DNA: TGTGCCAGTAGAAAGGGACTAGCGGGGGTCATGTTATACAATGAGCAGTTCTTC

length: 15
V: TRBV7-3
J: TRBJ2-5
size: -
D: -
CDR3: CASSSLGTAKETQYF
DNA: TGTGCCAGCAGCTCTCTCGGGACTGCTAAAGAGACCCAGTACTTC

length: 15
V: TRBV5-6
J: TRBJ2-7
size: -
D: -
CDR3: CASSPGQGLTYEQYF
DNA: TGTGCCAGCAGCCCGGGGCAGGGGCTCACCTACGAGCAGTACTTC

length: 13
V: TRBV9
J: TRBJ2-3
size: -
D: TRBD1
CDR3: CASSATGSDTQYF
DNA: TGTGCCAGCAGCGCGACAGGGTCAGATACGCAGTATTTT

length: 11
V: TRBV19
J: TRBJ2-1
size: once
D: -
CDR3: CASSFYNEQFF
DNA: TGTGCCAGTAGCTTCTACAATGAGCAGTTCTTC

length: 14
V: TRBV2
J: TRBJ1-5
size: -
D: -
CDR3: CASSESTVSQPQHF
DNA: TGTGCCAGCTCCGAATCTACAGTTAGTCAGCCCCAGCATTTT

length: 16
V: TRBV4-1
J: TRBJ1-4
size: once
D: -
CDR3: CASSRAGTGNNEKLFF
DNA: TGCGCCAGCAGCCGAGCAGGTACAGGGAATAATGAAAAACTGTTTTTT

length: 15
V: TRBV3-1/TRBV3-2
J: TRBJ2-5
size: -
D: -
CDR3: CASSQGQSTQETQYF
DNA: TGTGCCAGCAGCCAAGGACAGTCGACCCAAGAGACCCAGTACTTC

length: 14
V: TRBV10-3
J: TRBJ2-1
size: few
D: TRBD2
CDR3: CASRTSGGVGEQFF
DNA: TGTGCCTCTCGGACTAGCGGGGGGGTCGGTGAGCAGTTCTTC

length: 13
V: TRBV7-9
J: TRBJ1-5
size: -
D: -
CDR3: CASSRDTNQPQHF
DNA: TGTGCCAGCAGTCGGGACACCAATCAGCCCCAGCATTTT

length: 14
V: TRBV6-2/TRBV6-3
J: TRBJ2-5
size: -
D: -
CDR3: CASSYWGEQETQYF
DNA: TGTGCCAGCAGTTACTGGGGGGAACAAGAGACCCAGTACTTC

length: 13
V: TRBV12-3/TRBV12-4
J: TRBJ2-5
size: once
D: -
CDR3: CASSFWQKETQYF
DNA: TGTGCCAGCAGTTTTTGGCAGAAAGAGACCCAGTACTTC

length: 16
V: TRBV2
J: TRBJ1-4
size: -
D: TRBD1
CDR3: CASIPHPGQTNEKLFF
DNA: TGTGCCAGCATACCACATCCGGGACAGACTAATGAAAAACTGTTTTTT

length: 12
V: TRBV18
J: TRBJ2-7
size: -
D: -
CDR3: CASSPSRGEQYF
DNA: TGTGCCAGCTCACCATCCCGAGGCGAGCAGTACTTC

length: 15
V: TRBV5-1
J: TRBJ1-5
size: -
D: -
CDR3: CASSPGGTSNQPQHF
DNA: TGCGCCAGCAGCCCTGGGGGGACCAGCAATCAGCCCCAGCATTTT

length: 15
V: TRBV10-1
J: TRBJ1-1
size: once
D: -
CDR3: CASSESANPNTEAFF
DNA: TGCGCCAGCAGTGAGTCGGCCAACCCGAACACTGAAGCTTTCTTT

length: 13
V: TRBV12-2
J: TRBJ2-7
size: many
D: -
CDR3: CASGPGISYEQYF
DNA: TGTGCAAGTGGGCCCGGGATCTCCTACGAGCAGTACTTC

length: 14
V: TRBV5-1
J: TRBJ2-7
size: -
D: TRBD1
CDR3: CASSSTGQGNEQYF
DNA: TGCGCCAGCAGCTCAACAGGACAGGGCAACGAGCAGTACTTC

length: 13
V: TRBV7-2
J: TRBJ1-2
size: -
D: -
CDR3: CASSYSRNYGYTF
DNA: TGTGCCAGCAGTTACAGCCGGAACTATGGCTACACCTTC

length: 15
V: TRBV4-3
J: TRBJ1-6
size: -
D: -
CDR3: CASSQEPGLRSPLHF
DNA: TGCGCCAGCAGCCAAGAACCAGGGTTACGTTCACCCCTCCACTTT